The clone carrying this TCR beta chain was seen ten or more times. Antigen: not known. TCRdb analysed the 5' RACE reads with MiXCR anew, one entry per CDR3 protein. The table shows 9,500 to 12,000 distinct CDR3 sequences, with roughly a tenth occurring only once. The sample comes from a study of spatial heterogeneity in lung cancer. Noted time point: blood at routine non-recurrence follow-up after resection. Study outcomes and limitations: There were more appearances of ubiquitous expanded tumor TCRs in blood at resection than at follow-up.

The specimen was PBMCs, collected at follow-up. This TCR was sampled from a female donor with early-stage non-small cell lung cancer.

DNA for the CDR3: TGTGCCAGCAGCCCGGGCCCTGTTAGCACAGATACGCAGTATTTT. This codes for CASSPGPVSTDTQYF. The genes are TRBV28 and TRBJ2-3; D remains ambiguous. Trimming removed 6 bases from V and 0 bases from J, with 13 bases in between. This CDR3 contains 15 residues. The V gene's germline CDR1 is MDHEN and CDR2 SYDVKM.